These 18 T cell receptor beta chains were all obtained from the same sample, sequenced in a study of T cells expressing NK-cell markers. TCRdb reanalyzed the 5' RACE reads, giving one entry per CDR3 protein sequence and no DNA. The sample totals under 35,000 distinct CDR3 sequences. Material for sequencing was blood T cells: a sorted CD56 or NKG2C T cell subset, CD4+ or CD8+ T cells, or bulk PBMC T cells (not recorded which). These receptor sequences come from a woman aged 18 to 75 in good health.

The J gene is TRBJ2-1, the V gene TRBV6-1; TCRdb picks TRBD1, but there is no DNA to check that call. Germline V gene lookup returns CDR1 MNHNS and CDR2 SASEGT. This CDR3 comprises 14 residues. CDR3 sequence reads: CASSAQTGYNEQFF.

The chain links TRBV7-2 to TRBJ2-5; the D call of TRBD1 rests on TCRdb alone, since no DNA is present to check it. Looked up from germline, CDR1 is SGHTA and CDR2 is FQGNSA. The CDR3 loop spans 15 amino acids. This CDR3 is CASSPTITGRETQYF.

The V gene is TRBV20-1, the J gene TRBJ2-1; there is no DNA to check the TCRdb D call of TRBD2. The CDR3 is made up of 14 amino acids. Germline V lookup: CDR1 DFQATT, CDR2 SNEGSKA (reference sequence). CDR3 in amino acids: CSAGSGLDHNEQFF.

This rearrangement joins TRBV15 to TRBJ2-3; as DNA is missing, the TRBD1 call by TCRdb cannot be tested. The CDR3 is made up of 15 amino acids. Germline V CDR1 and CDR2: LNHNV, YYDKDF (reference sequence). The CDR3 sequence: CATSRGTGVWDTQYF.

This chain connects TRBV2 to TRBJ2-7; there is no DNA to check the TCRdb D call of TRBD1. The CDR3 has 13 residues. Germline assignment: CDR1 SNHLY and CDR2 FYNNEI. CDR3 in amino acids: CASCGTGVHEQYF.

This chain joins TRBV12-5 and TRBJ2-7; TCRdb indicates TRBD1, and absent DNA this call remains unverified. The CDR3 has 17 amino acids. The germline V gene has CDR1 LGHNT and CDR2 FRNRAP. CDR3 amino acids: CASGLVYQDRGLYEQYF.

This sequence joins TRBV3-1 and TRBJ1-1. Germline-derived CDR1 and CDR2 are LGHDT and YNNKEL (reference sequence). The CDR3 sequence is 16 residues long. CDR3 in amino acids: CASSQDRRDSNTEAFF.

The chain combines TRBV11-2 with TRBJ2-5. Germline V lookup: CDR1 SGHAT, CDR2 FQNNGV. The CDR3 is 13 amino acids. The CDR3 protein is CASSLVNKETQYF.

CDR3 sequence: CASRAGGYEQYF. The chain is built from TRBV12-3 or TRBV12-4 and TRBJ2-7; TCRdb picks TRBD1, but there is no DNA to check that call. The CDR3 has 12 residues.

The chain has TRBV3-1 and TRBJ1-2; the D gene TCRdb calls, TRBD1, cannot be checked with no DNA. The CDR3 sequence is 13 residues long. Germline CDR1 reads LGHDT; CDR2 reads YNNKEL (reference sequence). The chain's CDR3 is CASSQGWGRGYTF.

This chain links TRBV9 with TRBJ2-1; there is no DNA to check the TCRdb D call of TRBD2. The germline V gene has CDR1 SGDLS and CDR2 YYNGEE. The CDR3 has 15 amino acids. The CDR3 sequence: CASSVTRAPYNEQFF.

CDR3 amino acids: CASSFSQTGAYNEQFF. V gene TRBV7-6 combines with J gene TRBJ2-1; lacking DNA, the TRBD1 call made by TCRdb goes unchecked. CDR1 and CDR2 (germline): SGHVS, FNYEAQ. The CDR3 contains 16 residues.

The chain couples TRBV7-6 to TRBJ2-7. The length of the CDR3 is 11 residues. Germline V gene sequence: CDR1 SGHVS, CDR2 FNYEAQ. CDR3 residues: CASSLENEQYF.

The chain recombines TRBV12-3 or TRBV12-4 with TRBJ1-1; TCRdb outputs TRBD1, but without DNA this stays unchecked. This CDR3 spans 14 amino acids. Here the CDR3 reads CASSDTGYWTEAFF.

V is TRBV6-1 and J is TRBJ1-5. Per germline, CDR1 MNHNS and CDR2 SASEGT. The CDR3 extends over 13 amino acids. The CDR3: CASTDRSNQPQHF.

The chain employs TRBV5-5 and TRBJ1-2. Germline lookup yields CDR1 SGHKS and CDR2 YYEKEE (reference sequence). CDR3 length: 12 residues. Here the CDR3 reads CASSLDGYGYTF.

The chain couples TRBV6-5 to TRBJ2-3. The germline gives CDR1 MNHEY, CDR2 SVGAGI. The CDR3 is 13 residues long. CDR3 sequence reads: CASSYSMGDTQYF.

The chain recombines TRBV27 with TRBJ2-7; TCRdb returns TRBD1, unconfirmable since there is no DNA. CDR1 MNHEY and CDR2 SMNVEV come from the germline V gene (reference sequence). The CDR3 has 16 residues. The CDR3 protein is CASSLYSGVSSYEQYF.